The present TCR beta chain was sequenced within a study of cytomegalovirus exposure and HLA in healthy donors. General study findings and limits: Per a prior analysis, the majority of TCR beta V segments were productive roughly 87% or roughly 30% of the time. Presence/absence analyses took donor sequencing depth as roughly uniform. While the bulk of TCR sequences proved rare, some public TCRs turned up in many donors.

Notes on this clone: Antigen specificity is unknown.

With 60 Vbeta and 13 Jbeta primers, the PCR was carried out. The authors' processing: A later analysis counted around 80 million unique TCR beta chains, 9.5 million to 12 million shared. Clones were read by immunoSEQ multiplex PCR, and TCRdb kept only the in-frame ones, dropping some. Clonal size and the V and J genes are those of that table, whereas D and trimming came from the DNA. The table records roughly 140,000 clones, 80% to 90% of them present only once. In germline, CDR1 is SGHTA, CDR2 FQGNSA. With 5 bases removed from V and 0 bases from J, the gap between germline ends came to 13 bases. The CDR3 has 15 amino acids.

This receptor was taken from a woman aged 40 to 49 in good health and CMV-seropositive. This chain connects TRBV7-2 to TRBJ1-1; D perhaps matches TRBD1 (6 bases). The sequencing input was PBMCs. Here the CDR3 DNA reads TGTGCCAGCAGCGTGGACAGCCCCATGAACACTGAAGCTTTCTTT. Translation gives CASSVDSPMNTEAFF.